A single T cell receptor beta chain is shown here with its context. This entry is derived from a study of cytotoxic CD8 clonotypes in ibrutinib-treated CLL. CDR1 and CDR2 from the germline V gene are MDHEN and SYDVKM. This CDR3 is built from 15 residues. Trimming stripped 3 bases from V and 7 bases from J, with 15 bases between. The intended depth for sequencing was 1 in 200,000 to 1 in 1 million T cells. The protocol was immunoSEQ multiplex PCR, while the TCRdb copy is restricted to in-frame clones and leaves out a portion. This sample carries 43,000 or so clones, 60% to 70% of them seen once, and the ten largest clones take roughly 21%.

This sequence originates from a human donor with chronic lymphocytic leukemia. Sequenced material: PBMCs, taken after 24 months of ibrutinib treatment. J is TRBJ1-4 and V is TRBV28; D possibly corresponds to TRBD1 (5 bases). The CDR3 sequence: CASSFAGTGGEKLFF. The CDR3 DNA is TGTGCCAGCAGTTTCGCGGGGACGGGTGGTGAAAAACTGTTTTTT.